Listed below are T cell receptor beta chains from one sample, sequenced in a study of cytomegalovirus exposure and HLA in healthy donors. Sequencing used immunoSEQ multiplex PCR; TCRdb keeps in-frame clones, though not all of them. The sample records approximately 180,000 clones, roughly 85% being singletons. The sequenced material came from PBMCs. The source of these receptors is a man in his forties or fifties in good health and CMV-seropositive. The CDR3 runs from the conserved cysteine through the conserved F or W. A D gene is named only where the DNA matches it firmly. Size values are once, few and many counts, or a class for expanded clones, and some rows have none.

v_call: TRBV11-1
d_call: TRBD2
clone_size: NA
j_call: TRBJ2-3
cdr3_nt: TGTGCCAGCAGCTTAGGACTAGCGGGGCCAGCAACAGATACGCAGTATTTT
cdr3_aa: CASSLGLAGPATDTQYF

v_call: TRBV28
d_call: NA
clone_size: NA
j_call: TRBJ1-2
cdr3_nt: TGTGCCAGCAGTCCCCGACGGCCGGGGAGCTACACCTTC
cdr3_aa: CASSPRRPGSYTF

v_call: TRBV5-1
d_call: TRBD1
clone_size: NA
j_call: TRBJ2-7
cdr3_nt: TGCGCCAGCAGCTTGGGACAGGGGCTATCCTACGAGCAGTACTTC
cdr3_aa: CASSLGQGLSYEQYF

v_call: TRBV4-2
d_call: NA
clone_size: few
j_call: TRBJ1-2
cdr3_nt: TGTGCCAGCAGCCAAGAGGGACTTGGGATTTATGGCTACACCTTC
cdr3_aa: CASSQEGLGIYGYTF

v_call: TRBV7-9
d_call: TRBD2
clone_size: few
j_call: TRBJ2-7
cdr3_nt: TGTGCCAGCAGCCCGCCCCCCCGAGGGGAGGGGTCCTACGAGCAGTACTTC
cdr3_aa: CASSPPPRGEGSYEQYF

v_call: TRBV14
d_call: TRBD1
clone_size: NA
j_call: TRBJ1-2
cdr3_nt: TGTGCCAGCAGCCAGGACAGGGACTATGGCTACACCTTC
cdr3_aa: CASSQDRDYGYTF

v_call: TRBV27
d_call: NA
clone_size: NA
j_call: TRBJ1-2
cdr3_nt: TGTGCCAGCAGCCGGCGGGGGCTCAACTATGGCTACACCTTC
cdr3_aa: CASSRRGLNYGYTF

v_call: TRBV27
d_call: NA
clone_size: NA
j_call: TRBJ1-1
cdr3_nt: TGTGCCAGCAGTTTATGGGGGGGCGCTGAAGCTTTCTTT
cdr3_aa: CASSLWGGAEAFF

v_call: TRBV15
d_call: NA
clone_size: NA
j_call: TRBJ1-5
cdr3_nt: TGTGCCACCAGCAGAGGACAGCCGAGCCAGCCCCAGCATTTT
cdr3_aa: CATSRGQPSQPQHF

v_call: TRBV28
d_call: NA
clone_size: NA
j_call: TRBJ1-5
cdr3_nt: TGTGCCAGCACAACCCAGGGTATCCCGGATCAGCCCCAGCATTTT
cdr3_aa: CASTTQGIPDQPQHF

v_call: TRBV7-6
d_call: NA
clone_size: NA
j_call: TRBJ2-7
cdr3_nt: TGTGCCAGCAGCAAGATTTCAGGGGATAACGAGCAGTACTTC
cdr3_aa: CASSKISGDNEQYF